The entry below describes one T cell receptor (beta chain). This clonotype was counted ten times or more. Its specific antigen is unknown. Base qualities are not provided; no much larger clone lies one nucleotide away. CDR1 and CDR2, per the germline V gene (reference sequence), are MNHNY and SVGAGI. At the junction V is shortened by 8 bases and J by 6 bases, with 14 bases in between. From the cysteine through the phenylalanine, the CDR3 covers 12 amino acids. The retained sequence is limited to the CDR3, 36 bases, with the frame set at the first base. This entry comes from a study of identical twins (dated by TCRdb to the mid-2010s). At the level of the whole study: To test whether fetal clonotypes persist, this study deep-sequenced TCR alpha and beta repertoires from monozygotic twins, from unrelated adults of various ages, and from cord blood. Replicate twin experiments were performed at different times using different library preparation protocols to rule out contamination. Overall study results and their limits: Because the same donors could not be followed over many years, the conclusions depended on cross-sectional statistical analysis. Abundant cord blood beta clonotypes carried fewer insertions; young adult naive repertoires showed a weaker similar trend, while memory repertoires showed none. Out-of-frame TCR alpha sequences shared between twins showed an excess of low generation-probability sequences compared with coincidental sharing between unrelated individuals. In monozygotic twins, recombination models systematically underestimated out-of-frame TCR alpha sharing, but the models matched the sharing seen between unrelated individuals. Excess twin sharing in beta out-of-frame sequences was weaker because fewer shared sequences lowered the signal-to-noise ratio. Zero-insertion analyses could be partly confounded by invariant T cells such as MAIT and iNKT, though diverse VJ usage argued against such confounding for most clonotypes.

Only healthy Caucasian donors were included. Three pairs of female monozygotic twins, all aged about 18 to 29 years, were included in the twin cohort. The RNA used for TCR libraries was isolated from peripheral blood mononuclear cells. The library was built by means of 5' RACE. The instrument was an Illumina HiSeq 2000. Template switching introduced a universal primer binding site; the final cDNA contained a unique molecular identifier, enabling accurate counting of TCR cDNA molecules. First-strand cDNA for TCR alpha and beta chains was synthesized from specific primers in the conserved constant-segment region. To control for contamination, every cDNA library carried two barcodes: a SMART-Mk sample barcode plus Illumina barcodes. TruSeq adapter sequences, together with Illumina sample barcodes, were added in two successive PCR steps. The TCR alpha and beta cDNA libraries were sequenced on the Illumina HiSeq platform using custom primers. The paper's processing steps were these. Unique molecular identifiers were extracted from raw reads with MiGEC, and CDR3 positions were determined with MiXCR. For each individual, recombination models were inferred using an EM algorithm with the repgenHMM and IGoR tools. Shared clonotype analysis was performed with the tcR package in R, normalizing sharing by the product of cloneset sizes. To study raw recombination without the effects of thymic and clonal selection, out-of-frame nonproductive sequences were analyzed. The public reads were quality trimmed at Q25 with fastp and then assembled into clones with MiXCR by TCRdb, keeping productive beta chains. Each CDR3 protein gets just one entry, which takes the most common genes and DNA from the rows behind it. Here the V and J calls rest on TCRdb's processing, not on the authors' analysis. This sample is represented by under 1 million distinct CDR3 sequences; approximately 13% of them were singletons. The ten largest make up 1.5% to 2% of the sample.

This sample also appeared in a second study, on yellow fever vaccine responses in identical twins. The second paper states: The authors reported that the T cell response to vaccination in identical twins appeared partly convergent and partly personalized. In identical twins, the study followed T cell clones that responded to the vaccine with precision.

The sequenced material came from PBMCs. The chain couples TRBV6-6 to TRBJ2-7, with TRBD2 perhaps the D gene, on 6 matching bases. This TCR came from a woman younger than 35 in good health. The CDR3 reads as follows: CASWTGAGEQYF. The nucleotides read TGTGCCAGCTGGACGGGAGCGGGCGAGCAGTACTTC.